This TCR beta chain derives from a study of T-cell memory formation after mild COVID-19. The CDR3 is made up of 18 amino acids. From germline, CDR1 is LGHNA and CDR2 YSLEER. J was trimmed by 9 bases and V by 0 bases; bases with no gene match: 14. Constant-segment primers were used for 5'RACE, and the resulting TCR alpha and TCR beta cDNA libraries carried sample barcodes and UMIs. TCRdb recomputed calls from the 5' RACE reads with MiXCR, one row per CDR3 protein. Of 300,000 to 400,000 distinct CDR3 sequences in the sample, 10% to 15% were seen once. This clonotype was recorded a few times. Its antigen is unidentified. Notes on the study in general: Second-wave clones reaching peak frequency on day 37 lacked confirmed SARS-CoV-2 specificity. The appearance of some responding clones in pre-infection memory suggested that cross-reactive memory joined.

The TCR comes from a man younger than 35 who had mild COVID-19 (a few samples of this study predate the infection). Cell type and time point are not known. The sequenced sample consisted of PBMCs or a T cell subset sorted from them (not recorded which). V usage is TRBV4-3 and J usage is TRBJ2-1, with 10 bases lining up with TRBD2. This CDR3 reads CASSQDGVAGGLGVEQFF. As DNA, the CDR3 is TGCGCCAGCAGCCAAGATGGGGTAGCGGGGGGTCTTGGGGTTGAGCAGTTCTTC.